What follows are 10 T cell receptor beta chains derived from one specimen sequenced in a study of shared clonotypes between healthy human individuals (dated by TCRdb to about 2020). Libraries came from the immunoSEQ multiplex PCR assay. The clones in this table, taken by TCRdb from immuneACCESS, are in-frame only. Not every clone is retained; where verified, under half of the shortfall comes from an unresolved V gene, and the cause of the rest is unknown. The table for this sample lists fewer than 2.5 million clones; over 85% of them were counted only once. Jointly, the top ten make up roughly 0.36% of the sample. Sequenced input: naive CD4+ T cells from PBMCs. In the paper's terms, the cell subset or site label means: CD45RA+ positively selected. The source is a man aged 18 to 30 in good health. Some clones in this sample may be carry-over from other donors' samples.

The chain couples TRBV7-2 to TRBJ2-3, with TRBD1 identical over 7 bases. The CDR3 spans 16 residues. J gave up 1 base and V 3 bases, and 7 bases lay outside the gene matches. In germline, CDR1 is SGHTA, CDR2 FQGNSA. The CDR3 loop reads CASSLLGGAGTDTQYF. CDR3 DNA sequence: TGTGCCAGCAGCTTGCTAGGGGGCGCAGGCACAGATACGCAGTATTTT.

This chain uses TRBV27 with TRBJ2-1, with D tentatively TRBD2 (6 bases). Germline V gene sequence: CDR1 MNHEY, CDR2 SMNVEV (reference sequence). CDR3 length: 17 residues. Trimming left V 0 bases short and J 7 bases short, with 19 bases between. The CDR3 DNA sequence: TGTGCCAGCAGTTTATCGTTTCGGTGGAGGGGCCGAAATGAGCAGTTCTTC. Translation gives CASSLSFRWRGRNEQFF.

The J gene is TRBJ2-1, the V gene TRBV4-1; TRBD2 aligns across 9 bases. The CDR3 sequence is 17 residues long. V lost 0 bases and J lost 4; bases outside the gene matches: 7. Per germline, CDR1 MGHRA and CDR2 YSYEKL. CDR3 region: CASSQDRKSGRYNEQFF. DNA of the CDR3: TGCGCCAGCAGCCAAGATAGGAAGAGCGGGAGGTACAATGAGCAGTTCTTC.

The chain recombines TRBV28 with TRBJ2-7; unclear D gene. Deletions cut 5 bases from V and 8 bases from J, with 19 bases between. Looked up from germline, CDR1 is MDHEN and CDR2 is SYDVKM. This CDR3 contains 14 residues. CDR3 nucleotide sequence: TGTGCCAGCAGTCCTCGGGCTGGGGTTGGTAAGCAGTACTTC. Protein sequence: CASSPRAGVGKQYF.

V is TRBV2 and J is TRBJ2-3; D unclear. V lost 0 bases, J lost 2 bases, and 9 bases lay in between. This CDR3 is 15 amino acids long. Germline V lookup: CDR1 SNHLY, CDR2 FYNNEI. This CDR3 reads CASSEALGPTDTQYF. Written as DNA, the CDR3 is TGTGCCAGCAGTGAAGCGCTAGGCCCCACAGATACGCAGTATTTT. The entire variable domain, with the rest obtained from reference TRBV2 and TRBJ2-3, is as follows: EPEVTQTPSHQVTQMGQEVILRCVPISNHLYFYWYRQILGQKVEFLVSFYNNEISEKSEIFDDQFSVERPDGSNFTLKIRSTKLEDSAMYFCASSEALGPTDTQYFGPGTRLTVL.

This chain uses TRBV18 with TRBJ2-4; tentatively, D is TRBD2 (6 bases). CDR1 is KGHSH and CDR2 is LQKENI in the germline V gene. V gave up 1 base and J gave up 5 bases, with 15 bases separating them. This CDR3 is 16 amino acids long. CDR3 in DNA: TGTGCCAGCTCACCACGGACCGGACTATCCCAAAACATTCAGTACTTC. It specifies CASSPRTGLSQNIQYF.

With regard to this clone: This specimen includes other DNA sequences encoding the same CDR3. V gene TRBV20-1 combines with J gene TRBJ1-1, with D uncertain. Germline V gene lookup returns CDR1 DFQATT and CDR2 SNEGSKA (reference sequence). This CDR3 contains 10 residues. The V end lost 3 bases, the J end lost 4 bases, and 3 bases lay between the germline ends. CDR3 DNA: TGCAGTGCTAGGTCCACTGAAGCTTTCTTT. Translated, it gives CSARSTEAFF.

This clone was seen just once. The chain uses TRBV19 and TRBJ1-3, with D uncertain. Trimming left V 10 bases short and J 4 bases short, with 14 bases between. Per germline, CDR1 LNHDA and CDR2 SQIVND (reference sequence). The CDR3 consists of 13 residues. Here the CDR3 DNA reads TGTGCCACGGCCTGGCAGTACGGAAACACCATATATTTT. Its translation is CATAWQYGNTIYF.

This chain uses TRBV6-5 with TRBJ2-5; the D is unclear. The CDR3 covers 13 residues. V lost 6 bases, J lost 5 bases, and 13 bases lay in between. Germline lookup yields CDR1 MNHEY and CDR2 SVGAGI. The CDR3 loop reads CASRLSAAETQYF. The CDR3 DNA follows: TGTGCCAGCAGACTCTCCGCCGCGGAGACCCAGTACTTC.

The chain combines TRBV5-4 with TRBJ1-6; D not resolved. The ends were cut back, 0 bases at V and 8 bases at J, with 3 bases in the middle. This CDR3 spans 12 amino acids. Germline CDR1 and CDR2: SGHNT and YYREEE (reference sequence). The CDR3 bases are TGTGCCAGCAGCTTGGTAGATTCACCCCTCCACTTT. Encoded protein: CASSLVDSPLHF.